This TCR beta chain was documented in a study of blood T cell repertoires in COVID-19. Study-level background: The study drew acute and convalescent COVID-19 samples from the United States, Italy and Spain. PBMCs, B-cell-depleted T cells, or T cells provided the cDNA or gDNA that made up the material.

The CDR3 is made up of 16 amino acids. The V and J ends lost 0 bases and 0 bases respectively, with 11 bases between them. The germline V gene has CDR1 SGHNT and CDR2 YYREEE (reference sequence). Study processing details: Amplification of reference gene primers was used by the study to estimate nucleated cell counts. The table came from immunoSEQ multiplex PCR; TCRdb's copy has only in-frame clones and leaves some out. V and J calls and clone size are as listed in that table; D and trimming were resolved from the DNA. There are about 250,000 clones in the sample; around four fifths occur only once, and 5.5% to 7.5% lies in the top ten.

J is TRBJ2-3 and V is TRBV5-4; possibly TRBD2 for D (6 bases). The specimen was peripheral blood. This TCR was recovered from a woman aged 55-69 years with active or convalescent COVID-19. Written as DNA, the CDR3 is TGTGCCAGCAGCTTGGGCGGGAACCCTAGCACAGATACGCAGTATTTT. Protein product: CASSLGGNPSTDTQYF. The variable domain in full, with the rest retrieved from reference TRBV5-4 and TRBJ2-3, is ETGVTQSPTHLIKTRGQQVTLRCSSQSGHNTVSWYQQALGQGPQFIFQYYREEENGRGNFPPRFSGLQFPNYSSELNVNALELDDSALYLCASSLGGNPSTDTQYFGPGTRLTVL.